A selection of T cell receptor beta chains follows, all from one sample in a study of blood T cell repertoires in COVID-19. Assay used: immunoSEQ multiplex PCR; TCRdb lists only in-frame clones, some missing. There are some 50,000 clones in the sample; under 80% occur only once, and 4.9% lies in the top ten. The sequenced material came from peripheral blood. All receptors come from a human donor in a cohort sampled during active COVID-19. Each CDR3 is given with its conserved first and last residue. A D gene is named only where the DNA matches it firmly. The size of a clone is reported for some rows only, either as once, few or many, or as a class for expanded clones.

DNA: TGTGCCAGCAGACTAGCGGAGGGGGCCTACGAGCAGTACTTC
CDR3: CASRLAEGAYEQYF
size: -
V: TRBV5-6
J: TRBJ2-7
D: TRBD2

DNA: TGTGCCAGCAGCTTGGAAGGAGTCAGCTATGGCTACACCTTC
CDR3: CASSLEGVSYGYTF
size: -
V: TRBV5-6
J: TRBJ1-2
D: -

DNA: TGTGCCAGTAGTAAAGACAGGGGGAACACTGAAGCTTTCTTT
CDR3: CASSKDRGNTEAFF
size: few
V: TRBV19
J: TRBJ1-1
D: TRBD1

DNA: TGCGCCAGCAGCCCTGGACTAGCGGCCTCCTACGAGCAGTACTTC
CDR3: CASSPGLAASYEQYF
size: -
V: TRBV4-3
J: TRBJ2-7
D: TRBD2

DNA: TGTGCCAGCAGCTTACCTCGGACTAGCGGGGCGAACACCGGGGAGCTGTTTTTT
CDR3: CASSLPRTSGANTGELFF
size: -
V: TRBV5-6
J: TRBJ2-2
D: TRBD2

DNA: TGTGCCAGCAGTTTTATGACCGGGGAGCTGTTTTTT
CDR3: CASSFMTGELFF
size: -
V: TRBV6-5
J: TRBJ2-2
D: -

DNA: TGTGCCAGCAGCCCAGGGAGGGGGGGGCTCTACGAGCAGTACTTC
CDR3: CASSPGRGGLYEQYF
size: -
V: TRBV11-2
J: TRBJ2-7
D: -

DNA: TGTGCCAGCTCTCCCCAGGACACTGAAGCTTTCTTT
CDR3: CASSPQDTEAFF
size: -
V: TRBV18
J: TRBJ1-1
D: -

DNA: TGCGCCAGCAGTGAGATACGGGGCACTGAAGCTTTCTTT
CDR3: CASSEIRGTEAFF
size: few
V: TRBV10-1
J: TRBJ1-1
D: -

DNA: TGTGCCAGCTCACCGCATCCCCCCTTCGGACTAGCGGGGTACGAGCAGTACTTC
CDR3: CASSPHPPFGLAGYEQYF
size: -
V: TRBV18
J: TRBJ2-7
D: TRBD2

DNA: TGTGCCAGCTCACCACGGGGACAGGTTCAGGCCACTGAAGCTTTCTTT
CDR3: CASSPRGQVQATEAFF
size: -
V: TRBV18
J: TRBJ1-1
D: TRBD1

DNA: TGTGCCACCAGTGATTACCGGGACAGCTCCTATGGCTACACCTTC
CDR3: CATSDYRDSSYGYTF
size: -
V: TRBV24-1
J: TRBJ1-2
D: TRBD1

DNA: TGTGCCAGCAGCTTAACTGGGACAGTGAGGACTAATGAAAAACTGTTTTTT
CDR3: CASSLTGTVRTNEKLFF
size: -
V: TRBV11-2
J: TRBJ1-4
D: TRBD1

DNA: TGTGCCAGCAGTTACCAGGAATCTCTCTACGAGCAGTACTTC
CDR3: CASSYQESLYEQYF
size: -
V: TRBV6-6
J: TRBJ2-7
D: -

DNA: TGTGCCAGCAGCCCTCAGGACAGCCAAGAGACCCAGTACTTC
CDR3: CASSPQDSQETQYF
size: -
V: TRBV9
J: TRBJ2-5
D: -

DNA: TGTGCCAGCAGCTTGACGGGGACTGAAGCTTTCTTT
CDR3: CASSLTGTEAFF
size: few
V: TRBV7-6
J: TRBJ1-1
D: -

DNA: TGTGCCAGCAGTTTATACAGCGGGTCCTACGAGCAGTACTTC
CDR3: CASSLYSGSYEQYF
size: -
V: TRBV27
J: TRBJ2-7
D: -

DNA: TGTGCCAGCAGCTCGGACAGTAGGTATGGCTACACCTTC
CDR3: CASSSDSRYGYTF
size: -
V: TRBV5-4
J: TRBJ1-2
D: -

DNA: TGTGCCAGCAGCCGGGTTGACAAATACGAGCAGTACTTC
CDR3: CASSRVDKYEQYF
size: -
V: TRBV7-8
J: TRBJ2-7
D: -

DNA: TGTGCCAGCTCACCCCGTCCCGGGACAGGGTCGAACTATGGCTACACCTTC
CDR3: CASSPRPGTGSNYGYTF
size: -
V: TRBV18
J: TRBJ1-2
D: TRBD1

DNA: TGCGCCAGCAGCTTGTTCGACCGGGGGGAGGCTTTCTTT
CDR3: CASSLFDRGEAFF
size: -
V: TRBV5-1
J: TRBJ1-1
D: -

DNA: TGTGCCAGCAGCCAATCTCCTAGCGGGTTTTACGAGCAGTACTTC
CDR3: CASSQSPSGFYEQYF
size: few
V: TRBV3-1/TRBV3-2
J: TRBJ2-7
D: TRBD2

DNA: TGTGCCAGCAACCTTGACAGCTTTCGGGAGAATTCACCCCTCCACTTT
CDR3: CASNLDSFRENSPLHF
size: -
V: TRBV14
J: TRBJ1-6
D: -

DNA: TGTGCCAGCAGTCGCCGGGACAGCAACACTGAAGCTTTCTTT
CDR3: CASSRRDSNTEAFF
size: -
V: TRBV27
J: TRBJ1-1
D: TRBD1